The rows below give T cell receptor beta chains drawn from one sample of a study of blood T cell repertoires in COVID-19. This table comes from immunoSEQ multiplex PCR, and its TCRdb copy is limited to in-frame clones, with some not included. The table has about 70,000 clones, 80% seen once. The sequenced material came from peripheral blood. These receptors were taken from a man in his 70s who had recovered from COVID-19. CDR3s include the opening cysteine and the closing phenylalanine or tryptophan. A D gene is named only where the DNA matches it firmly. The size of a clone is reported for some rows only, either as once, few or many, or as a class for expanded clones.

size | J | D | V | DNA | CDR3
. | TRBJ2-3 | . | TRBV5-1 | TGCGCCAGCAGCTTGAGGGGCAGCTTCTCCACAGATACGCAGTATTTT | CASSLRGSFSTDTQYF
. | TRBJ1-1 | . | TRBV4-3 | TGCGCCAGCAGCCAAGACATCACTGCGTCGCTTGTCTTT | CASSQDITASLVF
. | TRBJ2-2 | . | TRBV5-5 | TGTGCCAGCAGCCACGACTCATCCATGGACGGAGGATGGAACACCGGGGAGCTGTTTTTT | CASSHDSSMDGGWNTGELFF
. | TRBJ2-7 | . | TRBV13 | TGTGCCAGCAGCTTAATGCAGACCTACGAGCAGTACTTC | CASSLMQTYEQYF
many | TRBJ1-6 | . | TRBV28 | TGTGCCAGCAGTTTCTATCGCGGGGGGGGTATTTCACCCCTCCACTTT | CASSFYRGGGISPLHF
. | TRBJ1-5 | TRBD1 | TRBV6-1 | TGTGCCAGCAGTGAAACAGGGGATCACCAGCCCCAGCATTTT | CASSETGDHQPQHF
. | TRBJ2-1 | . | TRBV5-4 | TGTGCCAGCAGCTTGAGGGGGTCCAATGAGCAGTTCTTC | CASSLRGSNEQFF
. | TRBJ2-7 | . | TRBV7-2 | TGTGCCAGCAGCTTAGGCAGACTCTACGAGCAGTACTTC | CASSLGRLYEQYF
few | TRBJ1-3 | . | TRBV7-2 | TGTGCCAGCAGCTTAGGTAGAACCAACTCTGGAAACACCATATATTTT | CASSLGRTNSGNTIYF
. | TRBJ1-4 | . | TRBV7-8 | TGTGCCAGCAGCCCTACAGCGGTGGGGGCCCAAGGGGAAAAACTGTTTTTT | CASSPTAVGAQGEKLFF
. | TRBJ2-2 | TRBD2 | TRBV7-2 | TGTGCCAGCAGCTTAAACGCTGGACTAGGGACCGGGGAGCTGTTTTTT | CASSLNAGLGTGELFF
. | TRBJ1-5 | . | TRBV7-4 | TGTGCCAGCAGCCCCCGGGGTCTAAGGGGCAATCAGCCCCAGCATTTT | CASSPRGLRGNQPQHF
. | TRBJ1-1 | TRBD1 | TRBV6-6 | TGTGCCAGCGGGGACAGGGCTGAAGCTTTCTTT | CASGDRAEAFF
. | TRBJ1-5 | TRBD1 | TRBV5-1 | TGCGCCAGCAGCAGGACAGGGAACGTCAATCAGCCCCAGCATTTT | CASSRTGNVNQPQHF
few | TRBJ1-5 | TRBD1 | TRBV24-1 | TGTGCCACCAGTGATTTGCGGAGGGGGCTTTCCGGCAATCAGCCCCAGCATTTT | CATSDLRRGLSGNQPQHF
. | TRBJ1-1 | . | TRBV7-9 | TGTGCCAGCAGCTTAGAACAGAACACTGAAGCTTTCTTT | CASSLEQNTEAFF
. | TRBJ2-3 | TRBD2 | TRBV10-3 | TGTGCCATCAGTGAGTCGCAGCGGGGTGGCTCGCATACGCAGTATTTT | CAISESQRGGSHTQYF
. | TRBJ2-7 | TRBD2 | TRBV27 | TGTGCCAGCAATACCGAGACTAGCGGGAGGTACGAGCAGTACTTC | CASNTETSGRYEQYF
. | TRBJ1-5 | TRBD1 | TRBV30 | TGTGCCTGGAGTTATGCTGGGGGACAGCCCAATCAGCCCCAGCATTTT | CAWSYAGGQPNQPQHF
few | TRBJ1-2 | . | TRBV28 | TGTGCCAGCAGTTTAAGTTCACGACAAATCTATGGCTACACCTTC | CASSLSSRQIYGYTF
. | TRBJ2-3 | . | TRBV6-2/TRBV6-3 | TGTGCCAGCAGTCCCCCGGGGGATTTGACAGATACGCAGTATTTT | CASSPPGDLTDTQYF
. | TRBJ1-1 | . | TRBV19 | TGTGCCAGTAAAGTAGGAGGTTTTATGAACACTGAAGCTTTCTTT | CASKVGGFMNTEAFF
. | TRBJ1-2 | TRBD1 | TRBV9 | TGTGCCAGCAGCGTCGGACAGGGAGACTATGGCTACACCTTC | CASSVGQGDYGYTF
. | TRBJ2-5 | . | TRBV6-2/TRBV6-3 | TGTGCCAGCAGTTACGCAACTCCCCCAGAGACCCAGTACTTC | CASSYATPPETQYF
. | TRBJ2-3 | . | TRBV18 | TGTGCCAGCTCACCCTTCACAGATACGCAGTATTTT | CASSPFTDTQYF
. | TRBJ2-3 | . | TRBV7-2 | TGTGCCAGCAGCTTAGAGGCTAGTTTCGGGAACACAGATACGCAGTATTTT | CASSLEASFGNTDTQYF
. | TRBJ1-1 | . | TRBV5-1 | TGCGCCAGCAGCTGGGACACTCTGAACACTGAAGCTTTCTTT | CASSWDTLNTEAFF
. | TRBJ2-3 | TRBD1 | TRBV11-3 | TGTGCCAGCAGCTTAAGTACAGGGGGCGGGTCAGATACGCAGTATTTT | CASSLSTGGGSDTQYF
. | TRBJ2-5 | . | TRBV12-3/TRBV12-4 | TGTGCCAGCAGTTTATCGGAGACCCAGTACTTC | CASSLSETQYF
few | TRBJ2-7 | . | TRBV6-5 | TGTGCCAGCAGTTACTCCGCCAGGGGAGACTACGAGCAGTACTTC | CASSYSARGDYEQYF
. | TRBJ1-1 | TRBD1 | TRBV5-5 | TGTGCCAGCACCCAGGACAGGGCGAACACTGAAGCTTTCTTT | CASTQDRANTEAFF
. | TRBJ1-5 | . | TRBV19 | TGTGCCAGTAGTATCCATCCTTATGGCTCGAATCAGCCCCAGCATTTT | CASSIHPYGSNQPQHF
. | TRBJ1-1 | . | TRBV5-1 | TGCGCCAGCAGCTTGATCCTCGGGGGAAGCAACACTGAAGCTTTCTTT | CASSLILGGSNTEAFF
. | TRBJ2-7 | TRBD2 | TRBV7-9 | TGTGCCAGCATCGGGCCGGGAGGAAATTACGAGCAGTACTTC | CASIGPGGNYEQYF
. | TRBJ2-3 | . | TRBV20-1 | TGCAGTGCTAGAGCTACAGATACGCAGTATTTT | CSARATDTQYF
. | TRBJ1-2 | TRBD1 | TRBV10-3 | TGTGCCATCAGGACCGACAGGGACTATGGCTACACCTTC | CAIRTDRDYGYTF
. | TRBJ2-5 | . | TRBV24-1 | TGTGCCACCAGTGATGTAACAGGACAAGAGACCCAGTACTTC | CATSDVTGQETQYF
. | TRBJ2-3 | TRBD1 | TRBV6-5 | TGTGCCAGCAGAAAGGGACAGTCATTGGCAGATACGCAGTATTTT | CASRKGQSLADTQYF
. | TRBJ2-7 | . | TRBV28 | TGTGCCAGCAGACCCGGACAGACCTACGAGCAGTACTTC | CASRPGQTYEQYF
. | TRBJ1-1 | . | TRBV3-1/TRBV3-2 | TGTGCCAGCAGCCAAGCCCAGGGGAACACTGAAGCTTTCTTT | CASSQAQGNTEAFF
. | TRBJ1-2 | . | TRBV19 | TGTGCCAGTAGTGCCGCCCCTGGACTCTTCCGCGCCAACGGCTACACCTTC | CASSAAPGLFRANGYTF
. | TRBJ1-5 | . | TRBV10-2 | TGCGCCAGCAGTGCGCAAGCGGATCAGCCCCAGCATTTT | CASSAQADQPQHF
. | TRBJ2-7 | TRBD2 | TRBV5-4 | TGTGCCAGCAGCCGGGACAGTGGCCTAGCGGGGGACTACGAGCAGTACTTC | CASSRDSGLAGDYEQYF